This TCR beta chain emerged from a study of blood T cell repertoires in COVID-19. As for the study in general: There were acute and convalescent COVID-19 samples, and they came from the United States, Italy and Spain. Nucleic acid was either cDNA or gDNA, and it came from T cells, B-cell-depleted T cells, or PBMCs.

The CDR3 has 14 residues. In germline, CDR1 is SQVTM, CDR2 ANQGSEA. The J segment lost 7 bases and the V segment lost 3 bases, leaving 7 bases of the junction unmatched. Authors' analysis steps: Amplification of reference gene primers provided the estimated nucleated cell counts. The assay was immunoSEQ multiplex PCR, and TCRdb's table has in-frame clones only and misses some. D and trimming come from the DNA, and the V and J calls and clone size come from that table. Here the sample spans roughly 66,000 clones, 80% to 85% being singletons. Sequencing input: peripheral blood. The clonotype comes from a woman aged 55-70 years with acute or convalescent COVID-19. The V and J genes are TRBV29-1 and TRBJ2-3; 10 nucleotides match TRBD2. This chain's CDR3 is CSVDALAGVNTQYF. Here the CDR3 DNA reads TGCAGCGTTGATGCCCTAGCGGGGGTAAATACGCAGTATTTT.